The rows below give T cell receptor beta chains drawn from one sample of a study of blood T cell repertoires in COVID-19. Libraries were prepared by immunoSEQ multiplex PCR; TCRdb keeps only in-frame clonotypes and omits some of them. The sample records just over 650,000 clones, 75% to 90% being singletons. The sample was peripheral blood. These receptors all stem from a woman younger than 30 with acute or convalescent COVID-19. The CDR3 runs from the conserved cysteine through the conserved F or W. Each record gives: J gene, D gene, CDR3 length, clone size, V gene, CDR3 DNA, CDR3 protein. A D gene is named only where the DNA matches it firmly. A row's size may be missing; if present it is once, few, many or a size class.

J gene: TRBJ1-1
D gene: -
CDR3 length: 13
clone size: -
V gene: TRBV29-1
CDR3 DNA: TGCAGCGTTGAAAATTACAGGGTACCGATAGCTTTCTTT
CDR3 protein: CSVENYRVPIAFF

J gene: TRBJ2-3
D gene: TRBD2
CDR3 length: 15
clone size: -
V gene: TRBV11-2
CDR3 DNA: TGTGCCAGCAGCTTAGGGGCGGGGGGGATAGATACGCAGTATTTT
CDR3 protein: CASSLGAGGIDTQYF

J gene: TRBJ1-2
D gene: TRBD1
CDR3 length: 12
clone size: -
V gene: TRBV5-1
CDR3 DNA: TGCGCCAGCAAACAGGGGGCGAATGGCTACACCTTC
CDR3 protein: CASKQGANGYTF

J gene: TRBJ1-3
D gene: -
CDR3 length: 16
clone size: -
V gene: TRBV9
CDR3 DNA: TGTGCCAGCAGCGGGAGACTCAGGGACTCTGGAAACACCATATATTTT
CDR3 protein: CASSGRLRDSGNTIYF

J gene: TRBJ2-7
D gene: -
CDR3 length: 12
clone size: -
V gene: TRBV6-5
CDR3 DNA: TGTGCCACCCGCCACCCCGGCTACGAGCAGTACTTC
CDR3 protein: CATRHPGYEQYF

J gene: TRBJ1-2
D gene: TRBD1
CDR3 length: 14
clone size: -
V gene: TRBV5-1
CDR3 DNA: TGCGCCAGCTCGGTCGACAGGGGAAGATATGGCTACACCTTC
CDR3 protein: CASSVDRGRYGYTF

J gene: TRBJ2-3
D gene: TRBD2
CDR3 length: 15
clone size: -
V gene: TRBV11-2
CDR3 DNA: TGTGCCAGCAGCCGCCTGAAGGAGCGGGGGAATACGCAGTATTTT
CDR3 protein: CASSRLKERGNTQYF

J gene: TRBJ2-5
D gene: -
CDR3 length: 16
clone size: -
V gene: TRBV27
CDR3 DNA: TGTGCCAGCAGTCTCCACCGTGGAGGGGCAAGAGACACCCAGTACTTC
CDR3 protein: CASSLHRGGARDTQYF

J gene: TRBJ1-2
D gene: -
CDR3 length: 12
clone size: -
V gene: TRBV5-8
CDR3 DNA: TGTGCCAGCACTCGGGCGGGATATGGCTACACCTTC
CDR3 protein: CASTRAGYGYTF

J gene: TRBJ1-4
D gene: TRBD1
CDR3 length: 14
clone size: -
V gene: TRBV5-1
CDR3 DNA: TGCGCCAGCAGCATCGACAGGGCTGGGGGAAAACTGTTTTTT
CDR3 protein: CASSIDRAGGKLFF

J gene: TRBJ1-1
D gene: -
CDR3 length: 15
clone size: -
V gene: TRBV6-9
CDR3 DNA: TGTGCCAGCAGTTATTCGAAACTACTCCGGACTGAAGCTTTCTTT
CDR3 protein: CASSYSKLLRTEAFF

J gene: TRBJ2-7
D gene: -
CDR3 length: 12
clone size: -
V gene: TRBV24-1
CDR3 DNA: TGTGCCACCGAATCTATCTCCTACGAGCAGTACTTC
CDR3 protein: CATESISYEQYF

J gene: TRBJ2-1
D gene: TRBD2
CDR3 length: 15
clone size: -
V gene: TRBV4-2
CDR3 DNA: TGTGCCAGCAGCCTAGCGGGGGAGTTGTTCAATGAGCAGTTCTTC
CDR3 protein: CASSLAGELFNEQFF

J gene: TRBJ1-5
D gene: -
CDR3 length: 12
clone size: -
V gene: TRBV6-5
CDR3 DNA: TGTGCCAGCAGATCCCTCACTGGGCCCCAGCATTTT
CDR3 protein: CASRSLTGPQHF

J gene: TRBJ2-1
D gene: TRBD2
CDR3 length: 16
clone size: -
V gene: TRBV7-2
CDR3 DNA: TGTGCCAGCAGCTTAGTGGGACTAGCGGGGGACAATGAGCAGTTCTTC
CDR3 protein: CASSLVGLAGDNEQFF

J gene: TRBJ1-5
D gene: -
CDR3 length: 13
clone size: -
V gene: TRBV27
CDR3 DNA: TGTGCCAGCAGCCTGGCGGGCAATCAGCCCCAGCATTTT
CDR3 protein: CASSLAGNQPQHF

J gene: TRBJ1-4
D gene: -
CDR3 length: 15
clone size: -
V gene: TRBV7-2
CDR3 DNA: TGTGCCAGCAGCTTAGTCGGAACAGATAATGAAAAACTGTTTTTT
CDR3 protein: CASSLVGTDNEKLFF

J gene: TRBJ1-2
D gene: -
CDR3 length: 13
clone size: -
V gene: TRBV6-5
CDR3 DNA: TGTGCCAGCAGTTACAATCGGTTCTATGGCTACACCTTC
CDR3 protein: CASSYNRFYGYTF

J gene: TRBJ1-1
D gene: -
CDR3 length: 16
clone size: -
V gene: TRBV19
CDR3 DNA: TGTGCCAGTAGTATAGACAGAGACAATATGAACACTGAAGCTTTCTTT
CDR3 protein: CASSIDRDNMNTEAFF

J gene: TRBJ1-2
D gene: TRBD1
CDR3 length: 14
clone size: -
V gene: TRBV14
CDR3 DNA: TGTGCCAGCAGCAAAAGGGACAGTAACTATGGCTACACCTTC
CDR3 protein: CASSKRDSNYGYTF

J gene: TRBJ2-7
D gene: TRBD1
CDR3 length: 16
clone size: -
V gene: TRBV11-1
CDR3 DNA: TGTGCCAGCAGCCTCGATTCGGGACAGTCCTCCTACGAGCAGTACTTC
CDR3 protein: CASSLDSGQSSYEQYF

J gene: TRBJ1-1
D gene: -
CDR3 length: 14
clone size: -
V gene: TRBV29-1
CDR3 DNA: TGCAGCGTTGTGGGGGGTATGGTGAACACTGAAGCTTTCTTT
CDR3 protein: CSVVGGMVNTEAFF

J gene: TRBJ1-1
D gene: -
CDR3 length: 14
clone size: -
V gene: TRBV13
CDR3 DNA: TGTGCCAGCAGCTTGAAGGGAGGGAACACTGAAGCTTTCTTT
CDR3 protein: CASSLKGGNTEAFF

J gene: TRBJ1-2
D gene: TRBD1
CDR3 length: 16
clone size: -
V gene: TRBV27
CDR3 DNA: TGTGCCAGCAGGTCCGCCGGGACAGGGGAGTTGCATGGCTACACCTTC
CDR3 protein: CASRSAGTGELHGYTF

J gene: TRBJ2-1
D gene: -
CDR3 length: 15
clone size: -
V gene: TRBV21-1
CDR3 DNA: TGTGCCAGCAGCAAAGCGGGTAGCGGGGGCAATGAGCAGTTCTTC
CDR3 protein: CASSKAGSGGNEQFF

J gene: TRBJ1-2
D gene: -
CDR3 length: 15
clone size: few
V gene: TRBV4-3
CDR3 DNA: TGCGCCAGCAGCCAAAATTCGGACAGATTATATGGCTACACCTTC
CDR3 protein: CASSQNSDRLYGYTF

J gene: TRBJ1-2
D gene: TRBD1
CDR3 length: 16
clone size: -
V gene: TRBV27
CDR3 DNA: TGTGCCAGCAGCCTTATCGGGTCAGGGGGCCCCCATGGCTACACCTTC
CDR3 protein: CASSLIGSGGPHGYTF

J gene: TRBJ1-1
D gene: TRBD1
CDR3 length: 20
clone size: -
V gene: TRBV7-6
CDR3 DNA: TGTGCCAGCAGCCCCGGGACAGGGGGCGTGTATACTCCGGTGAACACTGAAGCTTTCTTT
CDR3 protein: CASSPGTGGVYTPVNTEAFF

J gene: TRBJ1-1
D gene: -
CDR3 length: 13
clone size: -
V gene: TRBV3-1/TRBV3-2
CDR3 DNA: TGTGCCAGCAGCCAACAGGGGAGTTCTGTTGCTTTCTTT
CDR3 protein: CASSQQGSSVAFF

J gene: TRBJ1-6
D gene: TRBD1
CDR3 length: 16
clone size: -
V gene: TRBV30
CDR3 DNA: TGTGCCTGGAGTCCCCTCCGGACAGGGTTTAATTCACCCCTCCACTTT
CDR3 protein: CAWSPLRTGFNSPLHF

J gene: TRBJ1-1
D gene: -
CDR3 length: 13
clone size: once
V gene: TRBV11-2
CDR3 DNA: TGTGCCAGCAGCCCAAAACAGAACACTGAAGCTTTCTTT
CDR3 protein: CASSPKQNTEAFF

J gene: TRBJ2-3
D gene: -
CDR3 length: 15
clone size: -
V gene: TRBV2
CDR3 DNA: TGTGCCAGCAGTACGACTGACTTTGGCACAGATACGCAGTATTTT
CDR3 protein: CASSTTDFGTDTQYF

J gene: TRBJ1-2
D gene: -
CDR3 length: 15
clone size: once
V gene: TRBV24-1
CDR3 DNA: TGTGCCACCAGTGATCGATCGCCAGGGGTGGGCGGCTACACCTTC
CDR3 protein: CATSDRSPGVGGYTF

J gene: TRBJ1-5
D gene: TRBD1
CDR3 length: 15
clone size: -
V gene: TRBV4-1
CDR3 DNA: TGCGCCAGCAGCCAAGAGACAGGGACCAATCAGCCCCAGCATTTT
CDR3 protein: CASSQETGTNQPQHF

J gene: TRBJ2-7
D gene: TRBD1
CDR3 length: 15
clone size: -
V gene: TRBV6-5
CDR3 DNA: TGTGCCAGCAGTACCTATGCCGGGACAGGGTACGAGCAGTACTTC
CDR3 protein: CASSTYAGTGYEQYF

J gene: TRBJ1-1
D gene: -
CDR3 length: 18
clone size: once
V gene: TRBV11-2
CDR3 DNA: TGTGCCAGCAGCGTCTGGCGGCGGACAAACGGGTCGGACACTGAAGCTTTCTTT
CDR3 protein: CASSVWRRTNGSDTEAFF

J gene: TRBJ1-3
D gene: -
CDR3 length: 17
clone size: -
V gene: TRBV18
CDR3 DNA: TGTGCCAGCTCACCGTCTCACTCCGGAACAGCGACAGACACCATATATTTT
CDR3 protein: CASSPSHSGTATDTIYF

J gene: TRBJ2-7
D gene: -
CDR3 length: 16
clone size: -
V gene: TRBV7-9
CDR3 DNA: TGTGCCAGCAGCTTAGTGGTTGGTCGGGGGACCTACGAGCAGTACTTC
CDR3 protein: CASSLVVGRGTYEQYF

J gene: TRBJ2-7
D gene: -
CDR3 length: 13
clone size: -
V gene: TRBV11-2
CDR3 DNA: TGTGCCAGCAGCTTCAGTAATTTCTACGAGCAGTACTTC
CDR3 protein: CASSFSNFYEQYF

J gene: TRBJ1-2
D gene: TRBD1
CDR3 length: 16
clone size: once
V gene: TRBV19
CDR3 DNA: TGTGCCAGTAGTACTACCGGGACAGGGGACGGTAGGGGCTACACCTTC
CDR3 protein: CASSTTGTGDGRGYTF

J gene: TRBJ2-5
D gene: -
CDR3 length: 15
clone size: -
V gene: TRBV6-6
CDR3 DNA: TGTGCCAGCAGTTACTCGGGTGGGGCCCAAGAGACCCAGTACTTC
CDR3 protein: CASSYSGGAQETQYF

J gene: TRBJ1-2
D gene: -
CDR3 length: 13
clone size: few
V gene: TRBV6-4
CDR3 DNA: TGTGCCAGCAGTGAGTCAGCCACCGGGGGCTACACCTTC
CDR3 protein: CASSESATGGYTF

J gene: TRBJ2-7
D gene: -
CDR3 length: 16
clone size: once
V gene: TRBV15
CDR3 DNA: TGTGCCACCAGCAGACCCGGACAAGGACAAACCTACGAGCAGTACTTC
CDR3 protein: CATSRPGQGQTYEQYF

J gene: TRBJ1-4
D gene: TRBD1
CDR3 length: 16
clone size: -
V gene: TRBV5-6
CDR3 DNA: TGTGCCAGCAGCTTTTTAACAGGGGAAGTAGTTGAAAAACTGTTTTTT
CDR3 protein: CASSFLTGEVVEKLFF

J gene: TRBJ2-1
D gene: TRBD1
CDR3 length: 18
clone size: -
V gene: TRBV5-1
CDR3 DNA: TGCGCCAGCAGCTTGGTTAGGGGGCGATTCGGGGTGAACAATGAGCAGTTCTTC
CDR3 protein: CASSLVRGRFGVNNEQFF

J gene: TRBJ2-6
D gene: -
CDR3 length: 15
clone size: few
V gene: TRBV6-4
CDR3 DNA: TGTGCCAGCAGTGACTCCGGTGATGGGGCCAACGTCCTGACTTTC
CDR3 protein: CASSDSGDGANVLTF

J gene: TRBJ1-2
D gene: -
CDR3 length: 12
clone size: -
V gene: TRBV29-1
CDR3 DNA: TGCAGCGTTGAAGTGGGAGATTATGGCTACACCTTC
CDR3 protein: CSVEVGDYGYTF

J gene: TRBJ1-5
D gene: -
CDR3 length: 13
clone size: -
V gene: TRBV2
CDR3 DNA: TGTGCCAGCGGATTAGCCGGTAGTCAGCCCCAGCATTTT
CDR3 protein: CASGLAGSQPQHF

J gene: TRBJ2-1
D gene: TRBD1
CDR3 length: 17
clone size: -
V gene: TRBV9
CDR3 DNA: TGTGCCAGCAGCGTGACCTTGGGGACAGGGTGGACCAATGAGCAGTTCTTC
CDR3 protein: CASSVTLGTGWTNEQFF

J gene: TRBJ1-1
D gene: TRBD1
CDR3 length: 14
clone size: -
V gene: TRBV6-5
CDR3 DNA: TGTGCCAGCAGATTCAGGGGGTCGGGGACTGAAGCTTTCTTT
CDR3 protein: CASRFRGSGTEAFF

J gene: TRBJ2-7
D gene: TRBD2
CDR3 length: 14
clone size: -
V gene: TRBV9
CDR3 DNA: TGTGCCAGCAGCGTAGGTGGGGGGGAGAACGAGCAGTACTTC
CDR3 protein: CASSVGGGENEQYF

J gene: TRBJ1-5
D gene: -
CDR3 length: 14
clone size: -
V gene: TRBV29-1
CDR3 DNA: TGCAGCGCCACCGAGGGTGGAGTGAATCAGCCCCAGCATTTT
CDR3 protein: CSATEGGVNQPQHF